Below, 17 T cell receptor beta chains from the same sample are listed, as sequenced in a study of T-cell memory formation after mild COVID-19. TCRdb re-called the 5' RACE reads through MiXCR, storing one row per CDR3 protein. The table lists approximately 300,000 distinct CDR3 sequences, roughly 19% of them singletons. The sequencing input was PBMCs or a T cell subset sorted from them (not recorded which). Receptors originate from a man aged 18 to 29 who had mild COVID-19 (a few samples of this study predate the infection). Cell type and time point are not known.

The chain recombines TRBV14 with TRBJ1-2; D is possibly TRBD1 (5 bases). Trimming cost V 3 bases and J 5 bases, with 22 bases left between them. The CDR3 contains 17 residues. Looked up from germline, CDR1 is SGHDN and CDR2 is FVKESK. The CDR3 reads CASSHRGNHFRSYGYTF. The CDR3 coding sequence is TGTGCCAGCAGCCATCGGGGCAATCATTTCCGTTCTTATGGCTACACCTTC.

There are a few counts of this clonotype. The V gene is TRBV5-1, the J gene TRBJ2-3; 16 nucleotides line up with TRBD2. Germline V lookup: CDR1 SGHRS, CDR2 YFSETQ. This CDR3 region has 16 residues. V trimming: 4 bases; J trimming: 4 bases; junction bases outside the gene matches: 3. This CDR3 reads CASSTGTSGGADTQYF. In nucleotides, the CDR3 is TGCGCCAGCAGCACAGGGACTAGCGGGGGGGCAGATACGCAGTATTTT.

In its sample, this clonotype was seen a few times. This rearrangement joins TRBV25-1 to TRBJ1-1, with unresolved D. CDR3 size: 12 residues. V lost 2 bases and J 8 bases, leaving 9 bases between the germline ends. Germline lookup yields CDR1 MGHDK and CDR2 SYGVNS. As DNA, the CDR3 is TGTGCCAGCAGTGAAAGAAGTCGGGAAGCTTTCTTT. Translating it yields CASSERSREAFF.

This chain joins TRBV7-9 and TRBJ2-5; a weak D match, TRBD1 (5 bases). Trimming left V 4 bases short and J 3 bases short, with 15 bases between. The CDR3 is 15 amino acids. CDR1 and CDR2 (germline): SEHNR, FQNEAQ (reference sequence). The CDR3, as DNA: TGTGCCAGCAGCTCCCAGGGTGGGGCCAAAGAGACCCAGTACTTC. Protein: CASSSQGGAKETQYF. The full variable domain, its missing parts supplied by reference TRBV7-9 and TRBJ2-5, is DTGVSQNPRHKITKRGQNVTFRCDPISEHNRLYWYRQTLGQGPEFLTYFQNEAQLEKSRLLSDRFSAERPKGSFSTLEIQRTEQGDSAMYLCASSSQGGAKETQYFGPGTRLLVL.

This clonotype was detected a few times. The chain links TRBV4-1 to TRBJ2-5; 7 nucleotides agree with TRBD1. This CDR3 contains 15 residues. With V trimmed by 2 bases and J by 5 bases, 8 bases remained unmatched. Germline V gene lookup returns CDR1 MGHRA and CDR2 YSYEKL. The CDR3 nucleotides are TGCGCCAGCAGCCAAAGACAGGGCAGTTACGAGACCCAGTACTTC. Translated, it gives CASSQRQGSYETQYF.

J is TRBJ1-4 and V is TRBV6-6, with 7 bases aligning to TRBD1. The CDR3 is 15 residues long. The V and J ends lost 5 bases and 6 bases, in that order; junction bases with no gene match: 9. Germline V lookup: CDR1 MNHNY, CDR2 SVGAGI (reference sequence). The CDR3 here is CASSPPGQRDEKLFF. The CDR3 region has the DNA TGTGCCAGCAGTCCCCCGGGACAGCGGGATGAAAAACTGTTTTTT.

The V gene is TRBV5-5, the J gene TRBJ1-5; D unresolved. The V end was cut by 1 base, the J end by 4 bases, with 12 bases between. CDR3 size: 15 residues. Germline V gene data show CDR1 as SGHKS and CDR2 as YYEKEE (reference sequence). This CDR3 is CASSLIQFGNQPQHF. The CDR3, as DNA: TGTGCCAGCAGCTTGATCCAATTCGGGAATCAGCCCCAGCATTTT.

The chain links TRBV4-3 to TRBJ1-4; tentatively, D is TRBD1 (6 bases). Per germline, CDR1 LGHNA and CDR2 YSLEER. The CDR3 contains 16 residues. Trimming took 0 bases from V and 7 from J, leaving 15 bases between them. The CDR3 region has the DNA TGCGCCAGCAGCCAAGATAGGGGGTGGCCCGGTGAAAAACTGTTTTTT. Translated, it gives CASSQDRGWPGEKLFF.

The CDR3 protein is CAISLGPNYEQYF. CDR3 in DNA: TGTGCCATCAGCCTGGGACCAAACTACGAGCAGTACTTC. V usage is TRBV10-3 and J usage is TRBJ2-7, with D tentatively TRBD1 or TRBD2 (5 bases each). Germline assignment: CDR1 ENHRY and CDR2 SYGVKD. This CDR3 comprises 13 residues. The V gene lost 6 bases and the J gene lost 3 bases, with 12 bases spanning the gap.

The genes are TRBV15 and TRBJ2-1; D ambiguous. In germline, CDR1 is LNHNV, CDR2 YYDKDF (reference sequence). With 0 bases removed from V and 2 bases from J, the gap between germline ends came to 8 bases. CDR3 length equals 15 residues. DNA for the CDR3: TGTGCCACCAGCAGAGACGCCGGGCCCTACAATGAGCAGTTCTTC. Its protein is CATSRDAGPYNEQFF.

This clonotype was counted ten times or more. The J gene is TRBJ1-1, the V gene TRBV7-9; the match to TRBD1 covers 7 bases. V lost 4 bases, J lost 1 base, and 3 bases stayed unmatched. The length of the CDR3 is 14 residues. CDR1 is SEHNR, CDR2 FQNEAQ, per germline (reference sequence). The DNA of the CDR3 is TGTGCCAGCAGCTACAGGGGTGAGAACACTGAAGCTTTCTTT. The encoded protein is CASSYRGENTEAFF.

This clonotype has a handful of counts. The V call is TRBV10-3, the J call TRBJ1-5; perhaps TRBD1 as D (6 bases). The V gene lost 6 bases and the J gene lost 7 bases, with 13 bases spanning the gap. The length of the CDR3 is 13 residues. Looked up from germline, CDR1 is ENHRY and CDR2 is SYGVKD. The CDR3 DNA reads TGTGCCATCAGCGTGACAGGAGGGCAGCCCCAGCATTTT. This encodes CAISVTGGQPQHF.

This clonotype came up a few times. The V gene is TRBV7-9, the J gene TRBJ2-7, with D perhaps given as TRBD1 or TRBD2 (5 bases each). The germline CDR1 and CDR2 sequences are SEHNR and FQNEAQ (reference sequence). CDR3 length: 15 amino acids. V was shortened by 1 base and J by 0 bases, with 10 bases between the two germline ends. CDR3 residues: CASSLDGTASYEQYF. Written as DNA, the CDR3 is TGTGCCAGCAGCTTAGATGGGACGGCCTCCTACGAGCAGTACTTC.

The chain has TRBV7-9 and TRBJ1-1; no firm D call. The CDR3 is 15 amino acids. CDR1 SEHNR and CDR2 FQNEAQ come from the germline V gene (reference sequence). The V and J ends lost 1 base and 0 bases respectively, with 9 bases between them. The CDR3: CASSLEGLMNTEAFF. As DNA, the CDR3 is TGTGCCAGCAGCTTAGAAGGACTCATGAACACTGAAGCTTTCTTT.

CDR3 residues: CASTLFGGSNQPQHF. The CDR3 DNA is TGTGCCAGCACCCTATTTGGGGGCTCTAATCAGCCCCAGCATTTT. The chain recombines TRBV12-3 or TRBV12-4 with TRBJ1-5; the D gene is possibly TRBD1 (6 bases). The ends were cut back, 7 bases at V and 4 bases at J, with 17 bases in the middle. The CDR3 is made up of 15 amino acids.

This clonotype was found many times. This chain uses TRBV7-2 with TRBJ2-2; 9 bases are a match to TRBD2. Germline values: CDR1 SGHTA, CDR2 FQGNSA. The CDR3 is 15 amino acids. Trimming removed 5 bases from V and 6 bases from J; junction bases left unmatched: 7. CDR3 loop: CASSPQAGGSGELFF. The CDR3, as DNA: TGTGCCAGCAGCCCACAAGCGGGGGGATCCGGGGAGCTGTTTTTT.

J is TRBJ1-5 and V is TRBV14; TRBD1 aligns across 9 bases. Germline lookup yields CDR1 SGHDN and CDR2 FVKESK. V dropped 1 base and J dropped 16; count of bases not matched to a gene: 5. The CDR3 totals 12 residues. The CDR3 region is CASSQGDRVKHF. CDR3 nucleotides: TGTGCCAGCAGCCAAGGGGACAGGGTTAAACATTTT.